The clone carrying this T cell receptor beta chain was picked up one time. Samples underwent the assay at deep level. Per the original data handling: ImmunoSEQ output lacked quality scores and full-length reads, limiting matched filtering. Data came from immunoSEQ multiplex PCR; TCRdb stores just in-frame clones and leaves some out. V and J calls and clone size are as listed in that table; D and trimming were resolved from the DNA. The sample yields some 2 million clones, approximately 95% seen once. These data originate in a study of shared clonotypes between healthy human individuals. Study-wide background: Each donor's CD4 naive and CD4 memory cells filled three plates apiece, CD8 naive two, and CD8 memory one.

CDR3 length: 11 amino acids. Germline assignment: CDR1 SQVTM and CDR2 ANQGSEA. V lost 7 bases to trimming and J lost 5 bases, with 11 bases between them. Naive CD8 cells were CD45RO-negative, positively selected for CCR7, excluding terminally differentiated effector memory CD45RA+ cells. The chain employs TRBV29-1 and TRBJ1-2; D gene unclear. The TCR originated in a man younger than 35 in good health. The sequenced sample consisted of naive CD8+ T cells sorted from blood. The CDR3 region is CSAVTSYGYTF. The CDR3 DNA reads TGCAGCGCCGTGACTTCATATGGCTACACCTTC.